This T cell receptor beta chain was retrieved from a study of shared clonotypes between healthy human individuals. The V and J ends lost 4 bases and 5 bases respectively, with 17 bases between them. CDR1 and CDR2 from the germline V gene are MNHNS and SASEGT. The CDR3 extends over 15 amino acids. TCRdb keeps only in-frame clones here, not all; method: immunoSEQ multiplex PCR. The sample carries more than 450,000 clones, 79% recorded once. With respect to this clone: Given a much more abundant clone one base away, this may be a read error. Other nucleotide sequences from this sample produce the same CDR3.

This receptor was obtained from a woman between 35 and 50 years old in good health. Some clones in this sample may be carry-over from other donors' samples. The V and J genes are TRBV6-1 and TRBJ1-1; D is possibly TRBD1 (6 bases). Input material: PBMCs. DNA for the CDR3: TGTGCCAGCAGTGTTGGGATGACAGGTTCAACTGAAGCTTTCTTT. Translation: CASSVGMTGSTEAFF.